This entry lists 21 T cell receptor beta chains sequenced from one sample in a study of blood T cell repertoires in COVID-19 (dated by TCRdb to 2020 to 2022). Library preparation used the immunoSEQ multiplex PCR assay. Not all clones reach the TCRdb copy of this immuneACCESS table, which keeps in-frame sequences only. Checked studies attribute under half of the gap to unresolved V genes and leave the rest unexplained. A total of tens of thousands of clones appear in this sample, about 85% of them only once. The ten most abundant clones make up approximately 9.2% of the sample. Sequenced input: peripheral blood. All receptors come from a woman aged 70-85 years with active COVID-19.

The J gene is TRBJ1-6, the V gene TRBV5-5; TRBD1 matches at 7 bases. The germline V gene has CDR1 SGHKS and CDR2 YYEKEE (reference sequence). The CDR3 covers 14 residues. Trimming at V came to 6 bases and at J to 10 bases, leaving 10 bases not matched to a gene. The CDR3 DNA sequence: TGTGCCAGCAACGATGGGACAGTCGACTCACCCCTCCACTTT. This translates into CASNDGTVDSPLHF.

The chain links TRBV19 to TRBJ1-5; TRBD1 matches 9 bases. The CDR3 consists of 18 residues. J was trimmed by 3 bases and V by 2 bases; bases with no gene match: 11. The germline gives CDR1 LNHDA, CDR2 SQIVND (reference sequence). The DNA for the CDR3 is TGTGCCAGTAGTATATCCCGGGTCCGGACAGGGGACAATCAGCCCCAGCATTTT. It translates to CASSISRVRTGDNQPQHF.

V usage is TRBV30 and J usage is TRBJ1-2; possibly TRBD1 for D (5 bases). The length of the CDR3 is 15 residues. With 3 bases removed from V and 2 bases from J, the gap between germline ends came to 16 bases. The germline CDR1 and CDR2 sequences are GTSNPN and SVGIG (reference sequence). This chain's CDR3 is CAWSGRRTQNYGYTF. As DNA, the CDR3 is TGTGCCTGGAGCGGGAGACGGACACAAAACTATGGCTACACCTTC.

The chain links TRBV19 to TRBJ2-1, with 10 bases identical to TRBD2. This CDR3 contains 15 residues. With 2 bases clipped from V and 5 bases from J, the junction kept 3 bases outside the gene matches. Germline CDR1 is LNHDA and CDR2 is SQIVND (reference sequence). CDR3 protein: CASSIRTSGNNEQFF. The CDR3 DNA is TGTGCCAGTAGTATAAGAACTAGCGGGAACAATGAGCAGTTCTTC.

Written as DNA, the CDR3 is TGTGCCTCTAAGACAGGGGGCGGCTATGGCTACACCTTC. Residues: CASKTGGGYGYTF. This chain links TRBV28 with TRBJ1-2, with 10 bases matching TRBD1. The germline CDR1 and CDR2 sequences are MDHEN and SYDVKM. This CDR3 is built from 13 residues. Trimming took 11 bases from V and 4 from J; bases not matched to a gene: 7.

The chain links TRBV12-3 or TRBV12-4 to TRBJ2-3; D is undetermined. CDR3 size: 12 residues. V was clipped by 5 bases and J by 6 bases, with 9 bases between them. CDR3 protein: CASSPDSDTQYF. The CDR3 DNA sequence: TGTGCCAGCAGTCCAGACTCCGATACGCAGTATTTT.

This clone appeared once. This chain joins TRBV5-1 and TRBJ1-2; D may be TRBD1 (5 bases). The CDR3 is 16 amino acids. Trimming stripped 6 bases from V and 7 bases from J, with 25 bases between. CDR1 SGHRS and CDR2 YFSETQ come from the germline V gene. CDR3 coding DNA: TGCGCCAGCACGCGGTCAACAGTGAAAAGCGGGGGTGGCTACACCTTC. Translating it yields CASTRSTVKSGGGYTF.

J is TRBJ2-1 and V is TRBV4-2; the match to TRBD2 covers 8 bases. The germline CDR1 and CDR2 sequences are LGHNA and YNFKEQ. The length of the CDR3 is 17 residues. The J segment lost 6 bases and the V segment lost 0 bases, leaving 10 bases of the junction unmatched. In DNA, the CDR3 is TGTGCCAGCAGCCAAGATTGGACGGCTAGCGGGCGCAATGAGCAGTTCTTC. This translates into CASSQDWTASGRNEQFF.

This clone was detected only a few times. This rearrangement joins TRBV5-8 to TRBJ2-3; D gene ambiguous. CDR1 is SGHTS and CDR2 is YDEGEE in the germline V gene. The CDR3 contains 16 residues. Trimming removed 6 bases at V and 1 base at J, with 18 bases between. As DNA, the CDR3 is TGTGCCAGCACACCCGGCGGCTTCGCGGGCACAGATACGCAGTATTTT. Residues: CASTPGGFAGTDTQYF.

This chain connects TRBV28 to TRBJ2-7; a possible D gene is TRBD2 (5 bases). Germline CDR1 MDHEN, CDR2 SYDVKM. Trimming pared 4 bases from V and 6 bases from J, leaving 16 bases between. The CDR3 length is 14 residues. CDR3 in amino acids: CASSSPGLLGEQYF. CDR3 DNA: TGTGCCAGCAGTTCTCCAGGACTCCTCGGCGAGCAGTACTTC.

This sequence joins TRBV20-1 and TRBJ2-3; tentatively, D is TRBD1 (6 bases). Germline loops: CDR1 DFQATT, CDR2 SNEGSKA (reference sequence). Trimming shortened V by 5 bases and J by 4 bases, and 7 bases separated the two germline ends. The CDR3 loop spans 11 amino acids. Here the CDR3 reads CSAYRADTQYF. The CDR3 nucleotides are TGCAGTGCTTACAGGGCAGATACGCAGTATTTT.

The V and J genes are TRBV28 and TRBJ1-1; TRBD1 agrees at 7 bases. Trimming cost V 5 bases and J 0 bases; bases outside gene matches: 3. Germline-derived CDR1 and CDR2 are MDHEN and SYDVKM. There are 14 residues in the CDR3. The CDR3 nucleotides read TGTGCCAGCAGTATGACAGGGATGAACACTGAAGCTTTCTTT. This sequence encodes CASSMTGMNTEAFF. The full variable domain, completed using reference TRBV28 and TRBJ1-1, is DVKVTQSSRYLVKRTGEKVFLECVQDMDHENMFWYRQDPGLGLRLIYFSYDVKMKEKGDIPEGYSVSREKKERFSLILESASTNQTSMYLCASSMTGMNTEAFFGQGTRLTVV.

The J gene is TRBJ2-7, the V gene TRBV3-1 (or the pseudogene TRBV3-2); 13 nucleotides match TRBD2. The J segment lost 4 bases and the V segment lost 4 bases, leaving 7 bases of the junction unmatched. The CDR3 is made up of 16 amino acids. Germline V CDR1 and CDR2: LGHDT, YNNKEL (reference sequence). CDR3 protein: CASSLQGTSGKYEQYF. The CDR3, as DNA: TGTGCCAGCAGCCTACAAGGGACTAGCGGGAAGTACGAGCAGTACTTC.

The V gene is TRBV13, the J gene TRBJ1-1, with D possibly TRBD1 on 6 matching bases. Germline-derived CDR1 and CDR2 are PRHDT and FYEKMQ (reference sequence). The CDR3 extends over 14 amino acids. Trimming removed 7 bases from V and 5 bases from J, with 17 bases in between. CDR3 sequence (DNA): TGTGCCAGCACCACAGGGCCCGGGGATACTGAAGCTTTCTTT. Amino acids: CASTTGPGDTEAFF.

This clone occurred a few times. The CDR3 protein is CASAVPGLRGYTF. The CDR3 nucleotides read TGTGCCAGTGCCGTCCCAGGGCTGCGCGGCTACACCTTC. This chain connects TRBV19 to TRBJ1-2; D perhaps matches TRBD1 (5 bases). V was trimmed by 8 bases and J by 8 bases, leaving 18 bases between them. The germline CDR1 and CDR2 sequences are LNHDA and SQIVND (reference sequence). The CDR3 spans 13 residues.

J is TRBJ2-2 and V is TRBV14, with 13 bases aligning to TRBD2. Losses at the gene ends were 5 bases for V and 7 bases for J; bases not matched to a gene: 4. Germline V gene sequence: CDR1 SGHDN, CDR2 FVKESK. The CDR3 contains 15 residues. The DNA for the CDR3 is TGTGCCAGCAGCTCGGGACTAGCGGGACACGGGGAGCTGTTTTTT. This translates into CASSSGLAGHGELFF.

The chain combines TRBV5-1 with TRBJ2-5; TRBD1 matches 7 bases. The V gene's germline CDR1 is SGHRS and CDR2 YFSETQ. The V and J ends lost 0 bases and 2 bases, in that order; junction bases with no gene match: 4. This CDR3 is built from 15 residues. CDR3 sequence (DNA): TGCGCCAGCAGCTTGGAACAGGGGATACAAGAGACCCAGTACTTC. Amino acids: CASSLEQGIQETQYF.

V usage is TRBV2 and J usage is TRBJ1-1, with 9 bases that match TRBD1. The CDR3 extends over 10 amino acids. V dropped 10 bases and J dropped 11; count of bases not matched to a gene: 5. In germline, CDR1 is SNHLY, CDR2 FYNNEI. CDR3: CATQGAGAFF. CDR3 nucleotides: TGTGCCACACAGGGGGCCGGGGCTTTCTTT.

Written as DNA, the CDR3 is TGTGCCAGCAGCTTCGGGACAGGGCTCTACGAGCAGTACTTC. Its protein product is CASSFGTGLYEQYF. V and J are TRBV5-4 and TRBJ2-7, with TRBD1 matching 9 bases. The V gene end was trimmed by 2 bases and the J gene end by 3 bases; junction bases not matched to a gene: 3. The CDR3 runs 14 residues. The germline gives CDR1 SGHNT, CDR2 YYREEE (reference sequence).

As DNA, the CDR3 is TGCGCCAGCAGCCAACGTCAGGGGGCGGGAGAGACCCAGTACTTC. It yields the protein CASSQRQGAGETQYF. This sequence joins TRBV4-1 and TRBJ2-5; 8 nucleotides align to TRBD1. With 2 bases clipped from V and 4 bases from J, the junction kept 6 bases outside the gene matches. The germline gives CDR1 MGHRA, CDR2 YSYEKL. CDR3 length equals 15 residues.

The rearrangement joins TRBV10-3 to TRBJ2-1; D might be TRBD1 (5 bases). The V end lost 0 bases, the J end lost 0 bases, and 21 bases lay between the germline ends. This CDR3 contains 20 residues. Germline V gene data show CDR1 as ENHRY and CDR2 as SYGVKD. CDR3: CAISESDLGVFSSSYNEQFF. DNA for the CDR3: TGTGCCATCAGTGAGTCGGACCTAGGGGTATTCTCTAGCTCCTACAATGAGCAGTTCTTC.